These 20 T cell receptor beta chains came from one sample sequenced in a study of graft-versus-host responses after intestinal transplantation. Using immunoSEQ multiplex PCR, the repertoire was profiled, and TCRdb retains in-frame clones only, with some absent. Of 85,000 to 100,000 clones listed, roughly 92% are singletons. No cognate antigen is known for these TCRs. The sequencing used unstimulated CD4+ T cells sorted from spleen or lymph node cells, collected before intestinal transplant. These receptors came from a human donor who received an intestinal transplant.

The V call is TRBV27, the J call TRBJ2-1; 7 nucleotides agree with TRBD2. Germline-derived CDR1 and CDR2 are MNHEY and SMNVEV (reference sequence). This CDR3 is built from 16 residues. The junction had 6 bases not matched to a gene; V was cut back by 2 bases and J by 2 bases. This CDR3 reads CASSLKLSGTYNEQFF. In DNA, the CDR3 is TGTGCCAGCAGTTTAAAATTAAGCGGGACCTACAATGAGCAGTTCTTC.

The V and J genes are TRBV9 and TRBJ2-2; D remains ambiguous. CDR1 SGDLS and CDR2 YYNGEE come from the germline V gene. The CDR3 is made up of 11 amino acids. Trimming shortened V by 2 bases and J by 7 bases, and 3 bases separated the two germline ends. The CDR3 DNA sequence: TGTGCCAGCAGCGTCAGCGGGGAGCTGTTTTTT. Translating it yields CASSVSGELFF. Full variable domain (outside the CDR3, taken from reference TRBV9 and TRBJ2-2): DSGVTQTPKHLITATGQRVTLRCSPRSGDLSVYWYQQSLDQGLQFLIQYYNGEERAKGNILERFSAQQFPDLHSELNLSSLELGDSALYFCASSVSGELFFGEGSRLTVL.

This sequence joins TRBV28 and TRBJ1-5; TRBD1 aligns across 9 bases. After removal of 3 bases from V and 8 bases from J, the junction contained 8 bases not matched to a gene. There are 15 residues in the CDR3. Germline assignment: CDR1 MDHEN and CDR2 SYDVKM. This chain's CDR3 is CASSFIGTGKKPQHF. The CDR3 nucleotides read TGTGCCAGCAGTTTCATCGGGACAGGGAAGAAGCCCCAGCATTTT. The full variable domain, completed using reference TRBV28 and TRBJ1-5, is DVKVTQSSRYLVKRTGEKVFLECVQDMDHENMFWYRQDPGLGLRLIYFSYDVKMKEKGDIPEGYSVSREKKERFSLILESASTNQTSMYLCASSFIGTGKKPQHFGDGTRLSIL.

The DNA for the CDR3 is TGTGCCAGCAGGGACACAGGCGGCAATCAGCCCCAGCATTTT. Its protein is CASRDTGGNQPQHF. The rearrangement joins TRBV7-2 to TRBJ1-5; tentative D call: TRBD1 (5 bases). Germline CDR1 SGHTA, CDR2 FQGNSA. CDR3 size: 14 residues. The ends were cut back, 6 bases at V and 2 bases at J, with 11 bases in the middle.

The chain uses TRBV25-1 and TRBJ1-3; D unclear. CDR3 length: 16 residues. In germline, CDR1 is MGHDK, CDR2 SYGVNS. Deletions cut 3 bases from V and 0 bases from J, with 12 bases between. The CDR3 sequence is CASSDGGSFSGNTIYF. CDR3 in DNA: TGTGCCAGCAGTGACGGCGGATCCTTCTCTGGAAACACCATATATTTT.

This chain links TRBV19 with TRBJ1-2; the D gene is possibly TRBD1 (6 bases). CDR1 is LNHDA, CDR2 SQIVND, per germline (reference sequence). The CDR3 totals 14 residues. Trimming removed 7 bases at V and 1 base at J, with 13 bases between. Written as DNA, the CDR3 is TGTGCCAGTATGCCCCAAGGGGGTAACTATGGCTACACCTTC. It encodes CASMPQGGNYGYTF.

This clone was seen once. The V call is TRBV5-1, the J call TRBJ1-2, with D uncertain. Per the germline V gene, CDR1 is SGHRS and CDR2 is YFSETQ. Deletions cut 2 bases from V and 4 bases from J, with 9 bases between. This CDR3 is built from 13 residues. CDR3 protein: CASSFEGGYGYTF. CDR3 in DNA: TGCGCCAGCAGCTTCGAGGGCGGCTATGGCTACACCTTC.

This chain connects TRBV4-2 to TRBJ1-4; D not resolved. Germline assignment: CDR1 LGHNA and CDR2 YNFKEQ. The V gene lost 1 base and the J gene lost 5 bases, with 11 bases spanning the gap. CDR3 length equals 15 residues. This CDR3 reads CASSQGQVGNEKLFF. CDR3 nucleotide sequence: TGTGCCAGCAGCCAAGGGCAGGTCGGCAATGAAAAACTGTTTTTT.

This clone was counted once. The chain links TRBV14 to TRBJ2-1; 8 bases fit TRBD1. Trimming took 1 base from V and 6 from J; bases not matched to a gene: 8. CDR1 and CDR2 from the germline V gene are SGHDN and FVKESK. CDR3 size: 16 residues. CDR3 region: CASSQVGQGRANEQFF. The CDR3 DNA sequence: TGTGCCAGCAGCCAAGTAGGACAGGGTAGGGCCAATGAGCAGTTCTTC.

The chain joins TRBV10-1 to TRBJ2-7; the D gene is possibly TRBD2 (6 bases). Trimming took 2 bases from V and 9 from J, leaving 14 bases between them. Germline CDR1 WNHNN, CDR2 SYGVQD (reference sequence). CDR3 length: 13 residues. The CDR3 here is CASSEVAGTGQYF. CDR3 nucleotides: TGCGCCAGCAGTGAGGTAGCAGGGACTGGGCAGTACTTC.

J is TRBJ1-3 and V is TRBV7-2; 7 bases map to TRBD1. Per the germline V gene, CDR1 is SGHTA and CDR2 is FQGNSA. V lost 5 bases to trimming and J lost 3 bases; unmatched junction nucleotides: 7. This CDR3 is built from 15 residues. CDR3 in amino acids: CASSPEGASGNTIYF. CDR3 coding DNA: TGTGCCAGCAGCCCCGAGGGGGCTAGTGGAAACACCATATATTTT.

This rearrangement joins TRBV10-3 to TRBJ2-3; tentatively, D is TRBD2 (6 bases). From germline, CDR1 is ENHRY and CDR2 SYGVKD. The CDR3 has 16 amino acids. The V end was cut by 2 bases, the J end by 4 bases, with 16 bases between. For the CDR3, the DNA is TGTGCCATCAGTGAGAAGGAGGGAACACTTTCAGATACGCAGTATTTT. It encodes CAISEKEGTLSDTQYF.

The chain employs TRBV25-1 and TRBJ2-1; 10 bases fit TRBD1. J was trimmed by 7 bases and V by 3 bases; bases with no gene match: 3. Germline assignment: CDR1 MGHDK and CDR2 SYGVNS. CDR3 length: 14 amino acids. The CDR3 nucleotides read TGTGCCAGCAGTGACTCGGACAGGGGGAATGAGCAGTTCTTC. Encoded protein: CASSDSDRGNEQFF.

The CDR3 nucleotides are TGTGCCAGCAGCCGACAGGGAGAGGGCGAGCAGTACTTC. It codes for CASSRQGEGEQYF. V gene TRBV27 combines with J gene TRBJ2-7; 7 nucleotides match TRBD1. J lost 6 bases, V lost 6 bases, and 8 bases had no gene match. The CDR3 extends over 13 amino acids. Germline V CDR1 and CDR2: MNHEY, SMNVEV (reference sequence).

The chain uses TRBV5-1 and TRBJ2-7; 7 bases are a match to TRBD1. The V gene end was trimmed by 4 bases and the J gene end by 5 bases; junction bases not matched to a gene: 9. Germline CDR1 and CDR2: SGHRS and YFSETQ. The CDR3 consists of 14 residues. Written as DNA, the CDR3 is TGCGCCAGCAGCCCATTGGGACAGTCCAACGAGCAGTACTTC. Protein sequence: CASSPLGQSNEQYF.

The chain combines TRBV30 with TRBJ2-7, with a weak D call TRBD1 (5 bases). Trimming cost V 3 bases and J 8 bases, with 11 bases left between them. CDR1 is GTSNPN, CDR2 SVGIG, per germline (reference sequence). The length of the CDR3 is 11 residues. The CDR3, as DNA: TGTGCCTGGAGAGGGGCTCTCCAGCAGTACTTC. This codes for CAWRGALQQYF.

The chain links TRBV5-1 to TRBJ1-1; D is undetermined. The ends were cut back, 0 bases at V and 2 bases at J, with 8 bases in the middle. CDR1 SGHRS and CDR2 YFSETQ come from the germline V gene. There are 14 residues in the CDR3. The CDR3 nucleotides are TGCGCCAGCAGCTTGGTACAGAGTAACACTGAAGCTTTCTTT. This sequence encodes CASSLVQSNTEAFF. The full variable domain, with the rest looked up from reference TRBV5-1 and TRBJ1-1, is KAGVTQTPRYLIKTRGQQVTLSCSPISGHRSVSWYQQTPGQGLQFLFEYFSETQRNKGNFPGRFSGRQFSNSRSEMNVSTLELGDSALYLCASSLVQSNTEAFFGQGTRLTVV.

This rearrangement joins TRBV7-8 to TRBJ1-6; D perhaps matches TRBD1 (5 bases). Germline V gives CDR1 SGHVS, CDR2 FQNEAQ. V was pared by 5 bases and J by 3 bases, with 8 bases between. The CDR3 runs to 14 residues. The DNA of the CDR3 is TGTGCCAGCAGCCCCGGACACTATAATTCACCCCTCCACTTT. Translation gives CASSPGHYNSPLHF.

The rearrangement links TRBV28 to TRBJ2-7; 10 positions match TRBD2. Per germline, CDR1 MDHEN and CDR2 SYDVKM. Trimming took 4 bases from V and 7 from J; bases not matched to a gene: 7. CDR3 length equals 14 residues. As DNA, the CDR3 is TGTGCCAGCAGTTCTAGCGGGGGAATGGGGGAGCAGTACTTC. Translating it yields CASSSSGGMGEQYF.

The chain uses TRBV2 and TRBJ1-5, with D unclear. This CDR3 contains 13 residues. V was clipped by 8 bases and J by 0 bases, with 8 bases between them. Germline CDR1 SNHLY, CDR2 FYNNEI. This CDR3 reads CASERDSNQPQHF. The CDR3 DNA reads TGTGCCAGCGAGAGGGATAGCAATCAGCCCCAGCATTTT.